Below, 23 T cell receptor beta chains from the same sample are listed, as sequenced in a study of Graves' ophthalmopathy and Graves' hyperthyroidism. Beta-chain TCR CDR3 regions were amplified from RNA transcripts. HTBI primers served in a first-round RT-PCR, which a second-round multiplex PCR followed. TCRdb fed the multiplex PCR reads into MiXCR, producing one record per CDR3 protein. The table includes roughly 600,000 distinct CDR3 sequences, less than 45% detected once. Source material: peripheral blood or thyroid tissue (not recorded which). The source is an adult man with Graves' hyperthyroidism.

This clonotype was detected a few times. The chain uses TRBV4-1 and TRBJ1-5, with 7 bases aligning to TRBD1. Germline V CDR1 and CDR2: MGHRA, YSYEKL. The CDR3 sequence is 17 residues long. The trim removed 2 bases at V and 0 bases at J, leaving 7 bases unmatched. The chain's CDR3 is CASSQYFGTVSNQPQHF. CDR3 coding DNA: TGCGCCAGCAGCCAATACTTCGGGACAGTTAGCAATCAGCCCCAGCATTTT.

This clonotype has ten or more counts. Written as DNA, the CDR3 is TGTGCCAGCAGCCCAAGGAACACTGAAGCTTTCTTT. Encoded protein: CASSPRNTEAFF. V usage is TRBV7-9 and J usage is TRBJ1-1, with no clear D. CDR1 and CDR2 (germline): SEHNR, FQNEAQ (reference sequence). This CDR3 contains 12 residues. Trimming took 5 bases from V and 1 from J, leaving 5 bases between them.

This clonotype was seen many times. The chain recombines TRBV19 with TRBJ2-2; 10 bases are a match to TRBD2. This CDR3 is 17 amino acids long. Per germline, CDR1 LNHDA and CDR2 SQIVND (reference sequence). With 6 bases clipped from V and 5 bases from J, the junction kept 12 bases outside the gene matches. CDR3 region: CASSTAGTSVSTGELFF. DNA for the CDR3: TGTGCCAGTAGCACGGCCGGGACTAGCGTATCTACCGGGGAGCTGTTTTTT.

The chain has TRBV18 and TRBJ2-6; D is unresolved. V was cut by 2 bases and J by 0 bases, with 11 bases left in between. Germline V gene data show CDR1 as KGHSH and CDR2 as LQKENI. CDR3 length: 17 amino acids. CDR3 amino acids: CASSPWAVGSGANVLTF. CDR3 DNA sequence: TGTGCCAGCTCACCATGGGCGGTAGGCTCTGGGGCCAACGTCCTGACTTTC.

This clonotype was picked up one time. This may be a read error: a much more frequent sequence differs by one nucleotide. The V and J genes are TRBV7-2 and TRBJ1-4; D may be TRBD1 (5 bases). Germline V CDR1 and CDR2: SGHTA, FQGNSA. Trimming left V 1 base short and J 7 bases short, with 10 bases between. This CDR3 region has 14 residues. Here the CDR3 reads CASSLDGAGEKLFF. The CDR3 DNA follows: TGTGCCAGCAGCTTAGATGGGGCCGGTGAAAAACTGTTTTTT.

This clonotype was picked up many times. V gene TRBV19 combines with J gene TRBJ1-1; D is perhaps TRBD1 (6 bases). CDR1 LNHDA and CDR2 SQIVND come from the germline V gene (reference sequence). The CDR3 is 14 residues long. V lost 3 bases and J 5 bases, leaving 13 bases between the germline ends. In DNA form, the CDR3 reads TGTGCCAGTAGTATGTCGAGGCAGGGGACTGAAGCTTTCTTT. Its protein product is CASSMSRQGTEAFF.

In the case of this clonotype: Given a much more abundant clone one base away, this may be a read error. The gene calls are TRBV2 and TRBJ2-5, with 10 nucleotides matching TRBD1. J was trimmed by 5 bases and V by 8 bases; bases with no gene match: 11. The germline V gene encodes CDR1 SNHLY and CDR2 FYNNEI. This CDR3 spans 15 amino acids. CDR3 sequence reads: CASGRGQGWSETQYF. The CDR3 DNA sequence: TGTGCCAGCGGTCGGGGACAGGGGTGGTCGGAGACCCAGTACTTC.

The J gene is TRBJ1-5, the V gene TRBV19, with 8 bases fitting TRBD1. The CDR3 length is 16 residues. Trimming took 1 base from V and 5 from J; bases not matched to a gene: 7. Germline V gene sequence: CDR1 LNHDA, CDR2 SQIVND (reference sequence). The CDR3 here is CASSIGPGGSDQPQHF. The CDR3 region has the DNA TGTGCCAGTAGTATAGGGCCAGGGGGCTCGGATCAGCCCCAGCATTTT.

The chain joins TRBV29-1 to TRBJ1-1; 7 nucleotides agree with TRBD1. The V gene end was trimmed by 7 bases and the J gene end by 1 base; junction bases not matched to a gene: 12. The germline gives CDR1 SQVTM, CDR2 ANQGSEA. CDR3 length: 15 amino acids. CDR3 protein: CSAMTGFTWNTEAFF. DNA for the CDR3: TGCAGCGCTATGACAGGGTTCACCTGGAACACTGAAGCTTTCTTT.

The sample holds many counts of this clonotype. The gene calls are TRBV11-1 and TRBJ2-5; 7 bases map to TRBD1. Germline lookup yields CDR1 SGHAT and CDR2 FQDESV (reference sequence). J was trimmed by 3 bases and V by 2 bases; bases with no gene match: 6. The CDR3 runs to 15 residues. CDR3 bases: TGTGCCAGCAGCTTATTCGGGACAGTGGAAGAGACCCAGTACTTC. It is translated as CASSLFGTVEETQYF.

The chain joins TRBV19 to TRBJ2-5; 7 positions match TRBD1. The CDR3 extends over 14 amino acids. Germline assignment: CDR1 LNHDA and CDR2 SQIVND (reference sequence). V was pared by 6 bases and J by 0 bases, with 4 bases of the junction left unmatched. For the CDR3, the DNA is TGTGCCAGTAGGGGACAGCCTAACCAAGAGACCCAGTACTTC. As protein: CASRGQPNQETQYF. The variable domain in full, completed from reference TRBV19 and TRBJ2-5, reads DGGITQSPKYLFRKEGQNVTLSCEQNLNHDAMYWYRQDPGQGLRLIYYSQIVNDFQKGDIAEGYSVSREKKESFPLTVTSAQKNPTAFYLCASRGQPNQETQYFGPGTRLLVL.

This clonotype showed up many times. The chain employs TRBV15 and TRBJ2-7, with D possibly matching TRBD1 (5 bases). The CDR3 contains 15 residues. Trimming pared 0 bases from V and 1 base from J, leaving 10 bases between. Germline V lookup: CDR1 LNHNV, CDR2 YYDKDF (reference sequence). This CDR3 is CATSREGDFSYEQYF. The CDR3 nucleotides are TGTGCCACCAGCAGAGAAGGGGATTTTTCCTACGAGCAGTACTTC.

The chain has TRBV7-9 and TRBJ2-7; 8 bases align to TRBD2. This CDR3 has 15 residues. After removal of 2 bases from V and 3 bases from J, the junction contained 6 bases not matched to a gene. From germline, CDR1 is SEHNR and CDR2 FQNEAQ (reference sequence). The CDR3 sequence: CASSLLIGGDYEQYF. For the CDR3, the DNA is TGTGCCAGCAGCTTATTGATCGGGGGGGACTACGAGCAGTACTTC.

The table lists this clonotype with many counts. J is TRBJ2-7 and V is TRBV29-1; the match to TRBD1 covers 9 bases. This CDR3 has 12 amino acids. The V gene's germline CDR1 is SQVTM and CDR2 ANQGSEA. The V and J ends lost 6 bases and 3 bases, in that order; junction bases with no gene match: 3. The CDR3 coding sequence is TGCAGCGTGGGACAGGGAGACTACGAGCAGTACTTC. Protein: CSVGQGDYEQYF.

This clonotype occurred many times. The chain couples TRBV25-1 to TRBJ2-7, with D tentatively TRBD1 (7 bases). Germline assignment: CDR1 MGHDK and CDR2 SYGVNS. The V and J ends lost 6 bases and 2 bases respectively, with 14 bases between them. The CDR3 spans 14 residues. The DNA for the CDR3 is TGTGCCAGCAGCCCCAGGGGGGAGACCTACGAGCAGTACTTC. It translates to CASSPRGETYEQYF.

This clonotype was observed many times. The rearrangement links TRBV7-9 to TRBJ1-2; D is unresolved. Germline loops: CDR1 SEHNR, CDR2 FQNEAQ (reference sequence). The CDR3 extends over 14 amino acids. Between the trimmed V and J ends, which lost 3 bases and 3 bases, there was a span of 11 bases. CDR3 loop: CASSLSGGHYGYTF. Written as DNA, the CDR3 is TGTGCCAGCAGCTTGTCAGGAGGCCACTATGGCTACACCTTC.

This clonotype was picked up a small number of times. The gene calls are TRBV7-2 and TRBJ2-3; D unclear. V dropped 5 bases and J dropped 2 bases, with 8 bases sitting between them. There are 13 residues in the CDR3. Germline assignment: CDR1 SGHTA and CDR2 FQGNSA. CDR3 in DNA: TGTGCCAGCAGCGCGGTGTTCACAGATACGCAGTATTTT. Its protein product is CASSAVFTDTQYF.

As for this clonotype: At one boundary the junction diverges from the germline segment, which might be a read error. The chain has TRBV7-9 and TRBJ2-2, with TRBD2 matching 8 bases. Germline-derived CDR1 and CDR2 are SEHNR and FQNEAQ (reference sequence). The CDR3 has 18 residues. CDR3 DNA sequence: TGCGCCAGCAGCTTGGCCCCCCCACTAGCGGCGAACACCGGGGAGCTGTTTTTT. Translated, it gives CASSLAPPLAANTGELFF.

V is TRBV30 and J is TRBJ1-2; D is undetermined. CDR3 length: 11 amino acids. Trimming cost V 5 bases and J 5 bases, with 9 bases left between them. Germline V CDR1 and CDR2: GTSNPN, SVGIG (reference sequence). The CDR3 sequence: CAWRSFYGYTF. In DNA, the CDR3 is TGTGCCTGGCGGAGTTTTTATGGCTACACCTTC.

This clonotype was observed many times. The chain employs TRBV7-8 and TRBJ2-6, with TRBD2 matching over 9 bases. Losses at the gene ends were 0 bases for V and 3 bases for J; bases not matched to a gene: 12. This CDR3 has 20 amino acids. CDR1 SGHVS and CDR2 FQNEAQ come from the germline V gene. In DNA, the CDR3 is TGTGCCAGCAGCTTAGCCCACATCATGCAGCGGGAGGATGGGGCCAACGTCCTGACTTTC. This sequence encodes CASSLAHIMQREDGANVLTF.

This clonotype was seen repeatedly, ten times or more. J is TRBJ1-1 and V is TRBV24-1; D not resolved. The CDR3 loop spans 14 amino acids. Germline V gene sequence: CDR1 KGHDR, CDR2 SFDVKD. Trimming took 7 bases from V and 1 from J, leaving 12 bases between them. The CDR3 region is CATRRAGGNTEAFF. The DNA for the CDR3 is TGTGCCACCAGACGGGCCGGCGGGAACACTGAAGCTTTCTTT.

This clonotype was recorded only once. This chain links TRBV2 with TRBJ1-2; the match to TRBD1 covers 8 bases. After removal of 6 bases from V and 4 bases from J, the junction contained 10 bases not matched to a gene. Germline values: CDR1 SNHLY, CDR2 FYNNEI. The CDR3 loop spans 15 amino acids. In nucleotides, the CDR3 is TGTGCCAGCAGCGTGCGGGACAGGTTCTTCTATGGCTACACCTTC. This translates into CASSVRDRFFYGYTF.

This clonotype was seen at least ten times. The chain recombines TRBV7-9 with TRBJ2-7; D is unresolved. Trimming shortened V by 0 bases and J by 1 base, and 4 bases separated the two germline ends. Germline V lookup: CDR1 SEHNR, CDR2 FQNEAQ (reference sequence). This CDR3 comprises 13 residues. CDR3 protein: CASSLAGSYEQYF. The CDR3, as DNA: TGTGCCAGCAGCTTAGCAGGATCCTACGAGCAGTACTTC.